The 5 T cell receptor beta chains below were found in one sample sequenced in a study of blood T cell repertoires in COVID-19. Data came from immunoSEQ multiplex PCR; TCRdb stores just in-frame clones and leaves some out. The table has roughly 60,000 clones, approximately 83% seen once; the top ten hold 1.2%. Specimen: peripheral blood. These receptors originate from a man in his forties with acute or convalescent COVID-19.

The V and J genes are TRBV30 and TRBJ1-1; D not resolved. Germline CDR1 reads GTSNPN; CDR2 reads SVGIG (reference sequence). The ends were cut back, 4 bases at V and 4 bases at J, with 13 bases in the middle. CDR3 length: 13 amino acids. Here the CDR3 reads CAWTQVRGTEAFF. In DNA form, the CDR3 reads TGTGCCTGGACTCAGGTTCGGGGCACTGAAGCTTTCTTT.

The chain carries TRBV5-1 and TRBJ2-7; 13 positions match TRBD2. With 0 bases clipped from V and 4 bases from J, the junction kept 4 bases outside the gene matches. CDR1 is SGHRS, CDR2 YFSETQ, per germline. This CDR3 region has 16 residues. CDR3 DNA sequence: TGCGCCAGCAGCTTGGGACTAGCGGGGGGACTTTACGAGCAGTACTTC. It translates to CASSLGLAGGLYEQYF.

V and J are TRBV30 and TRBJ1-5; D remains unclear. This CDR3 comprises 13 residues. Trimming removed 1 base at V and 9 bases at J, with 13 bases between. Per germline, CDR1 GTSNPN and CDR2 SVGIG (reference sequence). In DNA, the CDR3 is TGTGCCTGGAGTGACGACACCGGTTGGCCCCAGCATTTT. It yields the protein CAWSDDTGWPQHF.

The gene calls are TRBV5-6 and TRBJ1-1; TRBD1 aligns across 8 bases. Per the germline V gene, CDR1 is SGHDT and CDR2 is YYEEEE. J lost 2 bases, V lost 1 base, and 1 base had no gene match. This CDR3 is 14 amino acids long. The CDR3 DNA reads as TGTGCCAGCAGCTTGCAGGGGGCTAACACTGAAGCTTTCTTT. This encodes CASSLQGANTEAFF. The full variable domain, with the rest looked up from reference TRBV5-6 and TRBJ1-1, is DAGVTQSPTHLIKTRGQQVTLRCSPKSGHDTVSWYQQALGQGPQFIFQYYEEEERQRGNFPDRFSGHQFPNYSSELNVNALLLGDSALYLCASSLQGANTEAFFGQGTRLTVV.

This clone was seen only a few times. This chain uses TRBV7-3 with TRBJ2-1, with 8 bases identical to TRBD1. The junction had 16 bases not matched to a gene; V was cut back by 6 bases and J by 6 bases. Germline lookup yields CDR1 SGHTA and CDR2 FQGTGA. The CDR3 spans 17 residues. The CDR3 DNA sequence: TGTGCCAGCAGGTCCTTCCCCGGGACAGGACCTTCCAATGAGCAGTTCTTC. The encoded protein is CASRSFPGTGPSNEQFF.